This T cell receptor beta chain was captured by sequencing in a study of blood T cell repertoires in COVID-19. TCRdb's table, derived via immunoSEQ multiplex PCR, lists solely in-frame clones and lacks some. The sample includes roughly 430,000 clones, around nine tenths of them seen just once. The germline gives CDR1 SEHNR, CDR2 FQNEAQ (reference sequence). V was pared by 5 bases and J by 5 bases, with 16 bases between. This CDR3 is 16 amino acids long. The TCR sequence derives from a woman between 18 and 30 years old who had been exposed to COVID-19. The sample taken for sequencing was PBMCs or T cells enriched from blood (not recorded which). The gene calls are TRBV7-9 and TRBJ1-6, with D maybe TRBD1 (5 bases). The CDR3 sequence is CASSRHGAGDNSPLHF. CDR3 sequence (DNA): TGTGCCAGCAGCCGGCATGGGGCGGGAGATAATTCACCCCTCCACTTT.